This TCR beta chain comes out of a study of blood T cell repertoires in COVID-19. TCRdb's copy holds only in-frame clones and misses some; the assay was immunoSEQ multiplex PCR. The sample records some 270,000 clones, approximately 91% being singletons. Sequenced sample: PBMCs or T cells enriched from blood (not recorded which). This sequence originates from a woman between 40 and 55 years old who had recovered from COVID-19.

CDR3 sequence: CASSTKPGQGYNEQFF. The CDR3 region has the DNA TGTGCCAGTAGCACCAAACCGGGACAGGGATACAATGAGCAGTTCTTC. This sequence joins TRBV19 and TRBJ2-1, with 9 bases that match TRBD1. The junction had 10 bases not matched to a gene; V was cut back by 6 bases and J by 4 bases. The CDR3 has 16 amino acids. CDR1 LNHDA and CDR2 SQIVND come from the germline V gene (reference sequence).